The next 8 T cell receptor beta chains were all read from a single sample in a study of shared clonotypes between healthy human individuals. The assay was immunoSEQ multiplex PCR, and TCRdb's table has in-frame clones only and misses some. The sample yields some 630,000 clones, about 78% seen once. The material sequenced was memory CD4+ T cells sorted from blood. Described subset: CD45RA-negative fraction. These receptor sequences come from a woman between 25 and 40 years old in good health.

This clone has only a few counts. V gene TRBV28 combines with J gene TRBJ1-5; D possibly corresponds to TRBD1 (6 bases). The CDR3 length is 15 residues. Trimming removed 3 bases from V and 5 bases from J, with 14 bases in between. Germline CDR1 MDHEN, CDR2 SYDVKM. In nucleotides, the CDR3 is TGTGCCAGCAGTTTCCCACGGACAGCTTATCAGCCCCAGCATTTT. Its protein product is CASSFPRTAYQPQHF.

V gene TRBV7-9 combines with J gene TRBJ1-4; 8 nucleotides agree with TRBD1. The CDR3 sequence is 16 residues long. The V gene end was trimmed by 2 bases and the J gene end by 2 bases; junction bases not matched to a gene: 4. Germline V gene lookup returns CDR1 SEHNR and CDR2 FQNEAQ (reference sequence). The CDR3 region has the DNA TGTGCCAGCAGCTTATATCAGGGGGCGACTAATGAAAAACTGTTTTTT. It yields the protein CASSLYQGATNEKLFF.

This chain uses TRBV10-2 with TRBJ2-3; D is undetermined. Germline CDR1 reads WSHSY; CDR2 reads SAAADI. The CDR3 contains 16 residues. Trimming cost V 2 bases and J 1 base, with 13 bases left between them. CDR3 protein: CASSEPWSVGTDTQYF. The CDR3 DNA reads TGCGCCAGCAGTGAGCCCTGGAGTGTTGGCACAGATACGCAGTATTTT.

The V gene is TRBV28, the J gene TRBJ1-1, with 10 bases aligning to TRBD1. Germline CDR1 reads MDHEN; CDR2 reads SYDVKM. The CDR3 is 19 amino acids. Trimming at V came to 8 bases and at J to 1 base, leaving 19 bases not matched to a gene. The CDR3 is CASRRPGQGSFLRNTEAFF. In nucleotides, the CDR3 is TGTGCCAGCCGGCGACCGGGACAGGGGAGCTTCCTACGGAACACTGAAGCTTTCTTT.

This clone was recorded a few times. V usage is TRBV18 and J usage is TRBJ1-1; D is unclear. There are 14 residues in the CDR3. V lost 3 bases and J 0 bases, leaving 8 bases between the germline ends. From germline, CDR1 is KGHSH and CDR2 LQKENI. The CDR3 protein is CASSPVDLNTEAFF. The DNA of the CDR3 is TGTGCCAGCTCACCGGTCGATCTGAACACTGAAGCTTTCTTT.

The CDR3 DNA sequence: TGTGCCTGGAGTGGGGGGACAGCAAGATCCTACGAGCAGTACTTC. Protein sequence: CAWSGGTARSYEQYF. The chain has TRBV30 and TRBJ2-7, with 7 bases matching TRBD1. The germline gives CDR1 GTSNPN, CDR2 SVGIG (reference sequence). V shed 1 base, J shed 1 base, and the junction held 7 bases outside the gene matches. The CDR3 runs to 15 residues.

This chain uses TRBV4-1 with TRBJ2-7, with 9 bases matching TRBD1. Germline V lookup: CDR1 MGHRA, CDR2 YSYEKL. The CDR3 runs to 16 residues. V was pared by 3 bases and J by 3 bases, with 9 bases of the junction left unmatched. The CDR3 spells CASSHSRQGEGYEQYF. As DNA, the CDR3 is TGCGCCAGCAGCCACTCACGACAGGGGGAGGGCTACGAGCAGTACTTC.

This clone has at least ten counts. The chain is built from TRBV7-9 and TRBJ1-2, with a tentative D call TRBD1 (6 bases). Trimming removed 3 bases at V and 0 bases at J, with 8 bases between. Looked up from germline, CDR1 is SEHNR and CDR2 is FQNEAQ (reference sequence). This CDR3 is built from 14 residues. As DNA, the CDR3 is TGTGCCAGCAGCTTCGGGACAACTAACTATGGCTACACCTTC. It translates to CASSFGTTNYGYTF. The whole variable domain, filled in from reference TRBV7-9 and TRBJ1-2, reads DTGVSQNPRHKITKRGQNVTFRCDPISEHNRLYWYRQTLGQGPEFLTYFQNEAQLEKSRLLSDRFSAERPKGSFSTLEIQRTEQGDSAMYLCASSFGTTNYGYTFGSGTRLTVV.